The following is a T cell receptor (beta chain) sequence with its context. This sample is part of a study of blood T cell repertoires in COVID-19. The CDR3 contains 16 residues. The junction had 9 bases not matched to a gene; V was cut back by 5 bases and J by 5 bases. CDR1 is SGHAT, CDR2 FQNNGV, per germline. The data were produced by immunoSEQ multiplex PCR, yet TCRdb's version contains in-frame clones alone and is incomplete. The data hold roughly 99,000 clones, with 81% observed a single time. This sequence was found in a woman aged 80 or over with acute or convalescent COVID-19. The sample consisted of peripheral blood. The chain is built from TRBV11-2 and TRBJ2-5, with 12 bases matching TRBD2. The CDR3 region is CASSPGGLAGSETQYF. The DNA for the CDR3 is TGTGCCAGCAGCCCGGGTGGACTAGCGGGGTCGGAGACCCAGTACTTC.